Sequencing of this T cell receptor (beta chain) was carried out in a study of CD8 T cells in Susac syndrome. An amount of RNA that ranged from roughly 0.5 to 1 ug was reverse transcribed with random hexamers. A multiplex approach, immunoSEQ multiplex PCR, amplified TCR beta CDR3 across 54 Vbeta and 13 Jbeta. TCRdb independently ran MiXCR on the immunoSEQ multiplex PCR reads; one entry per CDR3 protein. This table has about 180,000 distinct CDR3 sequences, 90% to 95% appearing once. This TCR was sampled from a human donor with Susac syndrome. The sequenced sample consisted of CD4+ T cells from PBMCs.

The CDR3 nucleotides read TGTGCCAGCAGCCTTTGGGAGGGAGGGGACACTGAAGCTTTCTTT. Translated, it gives CASSLWEGGDTEAFF. The chain employs TRBV7-9 and TRBJ1-1, with D maybe TRBD1 (5 bases). CDR1 SEHNR and CDR2 FQNEAQ come from the germline V gene (reference sequence). The V and J ends lost 5 bases and 3 bases respectively, with 16 bases between them. The CDR3 length is 15 residues.